This T cell receptor beta chain is drawn from a study of neurological immune-mediated disorders. As for the study in general: The roughly 34 patients with multiple sclerosis comprised roughly 31 relapsing-remitting cases and 3 secondary progressive cases. Overall study findings and caveats: When the repertoires were grouped phylogenetically, those of 18 of the 34 multiple sclerosis patients came together in a single cluster of related CDR3 sequences, which points to a possible repertoire-level signature. Neither clinical nor MRI features were associated with the multiple sclerosis repertoire cluster.

This clonotype was picked up many times. The antigen remains unidentified. V lost 0 bases and J lost 8; bases outside the gene matches: 5. CDR3 length: 15 residues. CDR1 is LNHNV, CDR2 YYDKDF, per germline (reference sequence). From the 5' RACE reads, TCRdb called clonotypes with MiXCR, one entry per CDR3 protein. The table includes roughly 75,000 distinct CDR3 sequences, 2.6% detected once. This chain joins TRBV15 and TRBJ2-1; TRBD2 matches at 9 bases. This sequence originates from a woman in her thirties with multiple sclerosis. The sample taken for sequencing was PBMCs. CDR3 sequence (DNA): TGTGCCACCAGCAGAGACGCGGGAGGGCCCTATGAGCAGTTCTTC. Translating it yields CATSRDAGGPYEQFF.